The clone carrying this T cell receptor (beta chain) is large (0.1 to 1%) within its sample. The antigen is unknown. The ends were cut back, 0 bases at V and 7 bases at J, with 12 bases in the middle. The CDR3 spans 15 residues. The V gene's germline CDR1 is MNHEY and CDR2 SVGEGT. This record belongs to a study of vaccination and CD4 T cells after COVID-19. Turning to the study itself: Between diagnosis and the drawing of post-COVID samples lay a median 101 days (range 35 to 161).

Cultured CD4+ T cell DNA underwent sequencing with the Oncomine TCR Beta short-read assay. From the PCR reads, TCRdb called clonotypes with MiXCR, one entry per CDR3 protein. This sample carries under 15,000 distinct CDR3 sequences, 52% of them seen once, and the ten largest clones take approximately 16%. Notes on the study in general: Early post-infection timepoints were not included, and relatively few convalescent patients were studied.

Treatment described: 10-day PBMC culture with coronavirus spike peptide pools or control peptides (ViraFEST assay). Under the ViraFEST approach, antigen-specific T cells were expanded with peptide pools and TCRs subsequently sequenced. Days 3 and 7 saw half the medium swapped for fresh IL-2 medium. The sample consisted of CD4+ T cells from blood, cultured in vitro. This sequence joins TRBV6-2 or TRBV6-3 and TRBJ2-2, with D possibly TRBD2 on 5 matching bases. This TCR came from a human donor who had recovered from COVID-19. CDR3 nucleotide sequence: TGTGCCAGCAGTTACTCCCCCGAGGGTAGCGGGGAGCTGTTTTTT. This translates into CASSYSPEGSGELFF.